This section outlines one TCR beta chain sequence together with its context. Its antigen is currently unknown. TCRdb reanalysed the 5' RACE reads using MiXCR and keeps one entry per CDR3 protein. The profile shows 3,000 or so distinct CDR3 sequences, 25% to 30% of them singletons. Noted time point: sample taken at primary tumor resection. Donation came from roughly 72 patients with untreated early-stage non-small cell lung cancer. Without sorting, whole RNA was sequenced from tumor, nontumor lung or frozen PBMC. Germline assignment: CDR1 MNHNS and CDR2 SASEGT. V shed 4 bases, J shed 4 bases, and the junction held 5 bases outside the gene matches. This CDR3 region has 15 residues. The source of the sample is a study of spatial heterogeneity in lung cancer. As for the study in general: There was a strong correlation between the counts of TCR transcripts measured in tumor regions and a T cell transcriptional module score that was calculated from matched bulk RNA-seq. Whole-study findings and limits: The study found that expanded intratumoral alpha and beta TCR counts tracked tumor mutation counts.

Material: lung tumor tissue, obtained at surgery. This sequence joins TRBV6-1 and TRBJ2-4; 9 nucleotides align to TRBD1. This receptor was taken from a female donor with early-stage non-small cell lung cancer. The DNA of the CDR3 is TGTGCCAGCAGTGCCAGTGGGACAGGGAAAAACATTCAGTACTTC. Translation gives CASSASGTGKNIQYF.